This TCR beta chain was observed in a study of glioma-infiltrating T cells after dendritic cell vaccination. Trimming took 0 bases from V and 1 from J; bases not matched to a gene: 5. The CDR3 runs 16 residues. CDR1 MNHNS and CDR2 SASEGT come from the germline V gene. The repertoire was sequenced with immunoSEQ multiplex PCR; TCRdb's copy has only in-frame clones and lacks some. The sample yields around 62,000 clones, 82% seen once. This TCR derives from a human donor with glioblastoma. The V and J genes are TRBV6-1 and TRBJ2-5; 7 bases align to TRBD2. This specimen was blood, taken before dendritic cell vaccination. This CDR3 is CASSEARGGGQETQYF. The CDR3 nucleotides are TGTGCCAGCAGTGAAGCGAGGGGCGGGGGCCAAGAGACCCAGTACTTC.